This record looks at one T cell receptor (beta chain) sequence and its context. Its antigen is unidentified. Per germline, CDR1 SGHVS and CDR2 FQNEAQ. The CDR3 spans 14 residues. V was clipped by 5 bases and J by 9 bases; unmatched bases: 6. Included in the TCR beta cDNA libraries were unique molecular identifiers. MiXCR, applied by TCRdb to the PCR reads, yields one record per CDR3 protein. This table has 650,000 to 900,000 distinct CDR3 sequences, 46% appearing once. This entry is derived from a study of post-analysis software for immune sequencing data. Overall study findings and caveats: When the samples were clustered directly with F measure, those that had been prepared in the same batch showed strong co-clustering. TRBV5-6, TRBV5-1 and TRBV20-1 were among several TRBV segments more frequent in patients than controls. Controls' normalized Chao1 diversity significantly exceeded that of multiple sclerosis patients.

The sequenced sample consisted of blood. The TCR comes from a girl aged 5 to 17 with multiple sclerosis. This chain uses TRBV7-8 with TRBJ2-1; 11 nucleotides line up with TRBD2. CDR3 sequence: CASSPGLAVREQFF. CDR3 nucleotide sequence: TGTGCCAGCAGCCCGGGACTAGCGGTTCGTGAGCAGTTCTTC.